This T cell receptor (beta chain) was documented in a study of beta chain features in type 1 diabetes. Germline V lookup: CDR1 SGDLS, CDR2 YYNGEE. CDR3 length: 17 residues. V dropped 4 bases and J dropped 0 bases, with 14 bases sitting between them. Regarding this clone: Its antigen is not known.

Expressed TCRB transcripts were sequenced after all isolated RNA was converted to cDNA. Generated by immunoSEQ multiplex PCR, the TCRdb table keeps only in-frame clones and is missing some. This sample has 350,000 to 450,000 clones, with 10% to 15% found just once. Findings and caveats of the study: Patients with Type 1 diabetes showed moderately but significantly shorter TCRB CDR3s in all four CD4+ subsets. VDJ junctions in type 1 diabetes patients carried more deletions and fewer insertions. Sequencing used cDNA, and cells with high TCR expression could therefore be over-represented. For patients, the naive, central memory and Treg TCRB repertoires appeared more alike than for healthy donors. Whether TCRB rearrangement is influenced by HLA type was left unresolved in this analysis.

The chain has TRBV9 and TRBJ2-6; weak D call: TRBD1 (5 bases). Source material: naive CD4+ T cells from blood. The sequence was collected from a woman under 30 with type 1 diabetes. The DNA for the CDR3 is TGTGCCAGCAGCATGAGACAGACTTCCTCTGGGGCCAACGTCCTGACTTTC. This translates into CASSMRQTSSGANVLTF.